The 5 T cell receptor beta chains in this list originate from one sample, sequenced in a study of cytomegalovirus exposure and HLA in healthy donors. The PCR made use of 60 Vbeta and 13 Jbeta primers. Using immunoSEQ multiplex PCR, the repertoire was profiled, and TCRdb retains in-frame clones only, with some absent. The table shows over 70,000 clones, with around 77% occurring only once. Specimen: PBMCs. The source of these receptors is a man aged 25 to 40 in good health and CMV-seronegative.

CDR3 residues: CASSPRGTAKLPGELFF. The CDR3 DNA reads as TGTGCCAGCAGCCCGAGAGGGACAGCGAAACTACCCGGGGAGCTGTTTTTT. The chain is built from TRBV11-2 and TRBJ2-2; 7 bases fit TRBD1. The junction had 15 bases not matched to a gene; V was cut back by 5 bases and J by 6 bases. The CDR3 contains 17 residues. Germline loops: CDR1 SGHAT, CDR2 FQNNGV.

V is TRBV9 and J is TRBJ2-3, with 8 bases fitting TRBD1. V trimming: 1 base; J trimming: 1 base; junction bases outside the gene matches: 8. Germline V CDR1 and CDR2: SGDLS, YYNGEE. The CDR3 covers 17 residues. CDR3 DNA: TGTGCCAGCAGCGTATCACCTCAGGGGGCTGGCACAGATACGCAGTATTTT. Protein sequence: CASSVSPQGAGTDTQYF.

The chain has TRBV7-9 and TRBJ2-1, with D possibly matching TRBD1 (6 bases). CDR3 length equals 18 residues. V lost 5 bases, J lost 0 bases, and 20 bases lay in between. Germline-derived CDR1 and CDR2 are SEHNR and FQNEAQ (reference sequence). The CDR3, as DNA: TGTGCCAGCAGCAAGGCGGACAGTGCCCTGAGCTCCTACAATGAGCAGTTCTTC. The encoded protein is CASSKADSALSSYNEQFF.

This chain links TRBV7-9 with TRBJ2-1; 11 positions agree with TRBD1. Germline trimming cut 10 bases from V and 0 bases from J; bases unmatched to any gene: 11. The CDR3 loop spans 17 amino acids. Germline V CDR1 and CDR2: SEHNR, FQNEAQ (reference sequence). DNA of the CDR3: TGTGCCATCCCAAGGACAGGGGGCCGAAGCTCCTACAATGAGCAGTTCTTC. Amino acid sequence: CAIPRTGGRSSYNEQFF.

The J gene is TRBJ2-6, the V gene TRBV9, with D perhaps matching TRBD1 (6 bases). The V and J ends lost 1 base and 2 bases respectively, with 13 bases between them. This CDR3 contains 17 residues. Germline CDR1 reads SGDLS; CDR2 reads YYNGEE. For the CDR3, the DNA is TGTGCCAGCAGCGTACGGGACGGGACAACTGGGGCCAACGTCCTGACTTTC. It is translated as CASSVRDGTTGANVLTF.